These 14 T cell receptor beta chains were sequenced from one sample in a study of blood T cells in healthy people across ages. The authors ran a second PCR of about 6 to 11 cycles using a sample-barcoded 5' primer and a J-beta primer mix. MiXCR, applied by TCRdb to the 5' RACE reads, yields one record per CDR3 protein. Of hundreds of thousands of distinct CDR3 sequences in the sample, 58% were seen once. The specimen sequenced was blood. These receptors were taken from a man aged 55-75 years in good health.

As concerns this clonotype: The junction does not match germline at one end; this may be a read error. The chain couples TRBV20-1 to TRBJ2-7; a weak D match, TRBD1 (6 bases). The CDR3 is made up of 14 amino acids. The germline V gene has CDR1 DFQATT and CDR2 SNEGSKA (reference sequence). CDR3 sequence (DNA): TGCAGCGCTAGAAGGGGGACGGGTACCTACGAGCAGTACTTC. This translates into CSARRGTGTYEQYF.

This clonotype was seen just once. V and J are TRBV5-1 and TRBJ1-2; D perhaps matches TRBD1 (5 bases). This CDR3 has 17 residues. The V gene lost 1 base and the J gene lost 3 bases, with 19 bases spanning the gap. CDR1 and CDR2 (germline): SGHRS, YFSETQ. In DNA form, the CDR3 reads TGCGCCAGCAGCTTGCCCCAGGGAGGAAACAAGGACTATGGCTACACCTTC. This sequence encodes CASSLPQGGNKDYGYTF. Together with reference TRBV5-1 and TRBJ1-2, the CDR3 gives the full variable domain: KAGVTQTPRYLIKTRGQQVTLSCSPISGHRSVSWYQQTPGQGLQFLFEYFSETQRNKGNFPGRFSGRQFSNSRSEMNVSTLELGDSALYLCASSLPQGGNKDYGYTFGSGTRLTVV.

The J gene is TRBJ1-5, the V gene TRBV30; D ambiguous. With 1 base removed from V and 6 bases from J, the gap between germline ends came to 10 bases. Germline V CDR1 and CDR2: GTSNPN, SVGIG (reference sequence). This CDR3 comprises 13 residues. The CDR3 region is CAWSAGGSQPQHF. CDR3 DNA sequence: TGTGCCTGGAGTGCGGGAGGCAGTCAGCCCCAGCATTTT.

The chain combines TRBV10-3 with TRBJ2-3, with TRBD2 matching 7 bases. The germline V gene has CDR1 ENHRY and CDR2 SYGVKD. The J segment lost 2 bases and the V segment lost 5 bases, leaving 16 bases of the junction unmatched. CDR3 size: 18 residues. CDR3 in amino acids: CAISFSMGLAANTDTQYF. The CDR3 nucleotides are TGTGCCATCAGTTTCAGTATGGGTCTAGCGGCAAACACAGATACGCAGTATTTT.

The chain uses TRBV7-2 and TRBJ2-1; 12 bases are a match to TRBD2. The J segment lost 7 bases and the V segment lost 4 bases, leaving 5 bases of the junction unmatched. In germline, CDR1 is SGHTA, CDR2 FQGNSA. The CDR3 is 15 residues long. CDR3 bases: TGTGCCAGCAGCTCAACTAGCGGGGGGCGGAATGAGCAGTTCTTC. This translates into CASSSTSGGRNEQFF. Together with reference TRBV7-2 and TRBJ2-1, the CDR3 gives the full variable domain: GAGVSQSPSNKVTEKGKDVELRCDPISGHTALYWYRQSLGQGLEFLIYFQGNSAPDKSGLPSDRFSAERTGGSVSTLTIQRTQQEDSAVYLCASSSTSGGRNEQFFGPGTRLTVL.

The chain has TRBV27 and TRBJ2-5, with TRBD1 matching over 9 bases. The DNA end favors TRBJ2-7, so the J call may be wrong. This CDR3 has 14 amino acids. The germline V gene has CDR1 MNHEY and CDR2 SMNVEV (reference sequence). The CDR3 bases are TGTGCCAGCAAAAGACAGGGGGATGTCTACGAGCAGTACTTC. The encoded protein is CASKRQGDVYEQYF.

This rearrangement joins TRBV4-1 to TRBJ2-5; D not certain. Trimming shortened V by 0 bases and J by 5 bases, and 10 bases separated the two germline ends. Germline CDR1 is MGHRA and CDR2 is YSYEKL. There are 14 residues in the CDR3. The CDR3 sequence is CASSQDRGVETQYF. CDR3 nucleotide sequence: TGCGCCAGCAGCCAAGATCGTGGGGTTGAGACCCAGTACTTC.

CDR3 amino acids: CARGGWGFF. The CDR3 nucleotides read TGTGCCAGGGGGGGGTGGGGTTTCTTT. This sequence joins TRBV27 and TRBJ1-1, with D possibly TRBD1 on 5 matching bases. V shed 9 bases and J shed 13 bases, with 12 bases lying between them. Germline V gene sequence: CDR1 MNHEY, CDR2 SMNVEV (reference sequence). The CDR3 sequence is 9 residues long.

V and J are TRBV4-1 and TRBJ2-1, with D hard to call. The CDR3 has 12 amino acids. Trimming removed 0 bases at V and 9 bases at J, with 6 bases between. Germline CDR1 MGHRA, CDR2 YSYEKL. CDR3 nucleotides: TGCGCCAGCAGCCAAGATAGGGCTGAGCAGTTCTTC. This sequence encodes CASSQDRAEQFF.

This chain connects TRBV5-1 to TRBJ2-7, with TRBD1 matching 7 bases. V lost 0 bases, J lost 0 bases, and 6 bases stayed unmatched. Per the germline V gene, CDR1 is SGHRS and CDR2 is YFSETQ. The CDR3 has 16 amino acids. In DNA form, the CDR3 reads TGCGCCAGCAGCTTGGGGGCGACAGGGACCTCCTACGAGCAGTACTTC. This encodes CASSLGATGTSYEQYF. Supplemented by reference TRBV5-1 and TRBJ2-7, the full variable domain reads KAGVTQTPRYLIKTRGQQVTLSCSPISGHRSVSWYQQTPGQGLQFLFEYFSETQRNKGNFPGRFSGRQFSNSRSEMNVSTLELGDSALYLCASSLGATGTSYEQYFGPGTRLTVT.

This clonotype was counted between two and nine times. This may come from a read error, since a much larger clone is one base off. This chain joins TRBV6-6 and TRBJ2-1, with 11 bases that match TRBD2. V lost 8 bases, J lost 4 bases, and 4 bases stayed unmatched. There are 14 residues in the CDR3. The germline V gene encodes CDR1 MNHNY and CDR2 SVGAGI (reference sequence). The CDR3 loop is CASRPSGGYNEQFF. The CDR3 DNA reads as TGTGCCAGCCGCCCTAGCGGGGGGTACAATGAGCAGTTCTTC.

The genes are TRBV20-1 and TRBJ2-5; the match to TRBD1 covers 7 bases. Matching the DNA end better, TRBJ2-7 makes the J call doubtful. Germline V gene sequence: CDR1 DFQATT, CDR2 SNEGSKA (reference sequence). The CDR3 is 15 amino acids. The CDR3 DNA reads as TGCAGTGCTAGATTCGCAGGGGGAAGGTCCTACGAGCAGTACTTC. It yields the protein CSARFAGGRSYEQYF.

The V call is TRBV20-1, the J call TRBJ2-1, with D perhaps TRBD2 (7 bases). CDR1 and CDR2 from the germline V gene are DFQATT and SNEGSKA (reference sequence). The CDR3 contains 13 residues. V shed 6 bases and J shed 5 bases, with 14 bases lying between them. CDR3 sequence (DNA): TGCAGTGCGGCGGGGGCGCTAGACAATGAGCAGTTCTTC. Its protein product is CSAAGALDNEQFF.

The chain uses TRBV11-1 and TRBJ2-5; D may be TRBD2 (6 bases). This CDR3 has 15 amino acids. V was cut by 2 bases and J by 5 bases, with 15 bases left in between. The V gene's germline CDR1 is SGHAT and CDR2 FQDESV (reference sequence). In nucleotides, the CDR3 is TGTGCCAGCAGCTTATTTGGGGGGAAGATGGAGACCCAGTACTTC. Its translation is CASSLFGGKMETQYF.